This T cell receptor beta chain was identified during a study of response to subunit inactivated influenza vaccine. TCRdb ran MiXCR on the RT-PCR reads and lists one entry per CDR3 protein. The data show about 540,000 distinct CDR3 sequences, with less than 25% seen just once and approximately 2.9% held by the top ten. These data were also filed under a second study, of T cells expressing NK-cell markers. That paper notes: Scientists made TCR beta cDNA using 5'RACE template switching with UMIs.

The sequences come from CD4+ T cells sorted from PBMCs, collected roughly 12 days after vaccination. This clonotype was sampled from a man aged 45-65 years who received an inactivated influenza vaccine.

CDR3 sequence reads: CASSPRTSGSAGELFF. The CDR3 DNA reads TGTGCCAGCTCACCAAGGACTAGCGGATCGGCGGGGGAGCTGTTTTTT. This sequence joins TRBV18 and TRBJ2-2; 10 bases align to TRBD2. The CDR3 runs 16 residues. The V gene's germline CDR1 is KGHSH and CDR2 LQKENI. The junction had 8 bases not matched to a gene; V was cut back by 2 bases and J by 8 bases.